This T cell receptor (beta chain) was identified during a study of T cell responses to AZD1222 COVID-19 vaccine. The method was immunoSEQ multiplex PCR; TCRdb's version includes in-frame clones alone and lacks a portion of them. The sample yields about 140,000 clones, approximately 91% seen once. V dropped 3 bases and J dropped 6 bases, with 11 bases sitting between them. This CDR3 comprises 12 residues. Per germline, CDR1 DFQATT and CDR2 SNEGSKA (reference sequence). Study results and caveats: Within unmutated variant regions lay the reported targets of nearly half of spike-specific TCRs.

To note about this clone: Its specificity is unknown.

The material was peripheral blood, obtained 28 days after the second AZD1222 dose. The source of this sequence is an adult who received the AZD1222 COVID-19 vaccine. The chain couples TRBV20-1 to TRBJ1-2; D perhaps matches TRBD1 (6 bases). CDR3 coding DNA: TGCAGTGCTAGTCGGGGGGCGGATGGCTACACCTTC. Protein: CSASRGADGYTF.